The clone carrying this T cell receptor beta chain turned up a few times. This sample is part of a study of cytomegalovirus exposure and HLA in healthy donors. The CDR3 consists of 14 residues. Germline values: CDR1 SGHRS, CDR2 YFSETQ. V lost 1 base and J 3 bases, leaving 9 bases between the germline ends. The PCR contained 60 Vbeta and 13 Jbeta primers. This table comes from immunoSEQ multiplex PCR, and its TCRdb copy is limited to in-frame clones, with some not included. The sample includes 81,000 or so clones, roughly 75% of them seen just once. The rearrangement joins TRBV5-1 to TRBJ2-3; D unresolved. This receptor was obtained from a man between 60 and 75 years old in good health and CMV-seronegative. Sequencing was done on a sample of PBMCs. The CDR3 sequence: CASSLFGPTDTQYF. In DNA, the CDR3 is TGCGCCAGCAGCTTGTTTGGGCCAACAGATACGCAGTATTTT.